This record looks at one T cell receptor (beta chain) sequence and its context. This table comes from immunoSEQ multiplex PCR, and its TCRdb copy is limited to in-frame clones, with some not included. The sample lists approximately 58,000 clones; 65% to 90% were seen once. These data come from a study of blood T cell repertoires in COVID-19. J was trimmed by 0 bases and V by 3 bases; bases with no gene match: 12. Germline CDR1 is MGHRA and CDR2 is YSYEKL. The CDR3 runs 18 residues. J is TRBJ1-1 and V is TRBV4-1; 8 nucleotides agree with TRBD1. The TCR sequence derives from a woman aged 55-70 years with acute or convalescent COVID-19. Sequenced input: peripheral blood. The CDR3: CASSHKRRQGRMNTEAFF. For the CDR3, the DNA is TGCGCCAGCAGCCACAAAAGGAGACAGGGGCGCATGAACACTGAAGCTTTCTTT.